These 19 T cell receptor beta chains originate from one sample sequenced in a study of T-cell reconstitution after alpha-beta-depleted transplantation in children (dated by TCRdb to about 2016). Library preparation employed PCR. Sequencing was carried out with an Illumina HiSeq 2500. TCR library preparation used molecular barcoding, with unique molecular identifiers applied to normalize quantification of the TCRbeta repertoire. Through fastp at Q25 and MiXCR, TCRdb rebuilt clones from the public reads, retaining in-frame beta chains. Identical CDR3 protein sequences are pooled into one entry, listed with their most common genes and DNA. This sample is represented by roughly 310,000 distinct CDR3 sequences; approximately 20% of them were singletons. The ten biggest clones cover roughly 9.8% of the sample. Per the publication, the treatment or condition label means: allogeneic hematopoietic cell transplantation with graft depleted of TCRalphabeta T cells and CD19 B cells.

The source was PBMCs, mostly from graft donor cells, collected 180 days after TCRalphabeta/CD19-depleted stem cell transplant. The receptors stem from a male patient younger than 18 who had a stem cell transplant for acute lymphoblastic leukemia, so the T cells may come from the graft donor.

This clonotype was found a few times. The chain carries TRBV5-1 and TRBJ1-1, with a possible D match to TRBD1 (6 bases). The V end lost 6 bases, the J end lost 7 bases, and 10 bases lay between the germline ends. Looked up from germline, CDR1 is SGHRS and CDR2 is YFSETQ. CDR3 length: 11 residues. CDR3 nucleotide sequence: TGCGCCAGCACAAAGGGGGGTGAAGCTTTCTTT. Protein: CASTKGGEAFF.

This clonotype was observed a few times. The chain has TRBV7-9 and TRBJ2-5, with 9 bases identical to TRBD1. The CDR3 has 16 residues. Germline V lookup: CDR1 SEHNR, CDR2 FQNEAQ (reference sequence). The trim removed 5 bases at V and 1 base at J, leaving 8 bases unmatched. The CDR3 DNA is TGTGCCAGCAGCCGATGGGGACAGGGCCTCCAAGAGACCCAGTACTTC. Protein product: CASSRWGQGLQETQYF.

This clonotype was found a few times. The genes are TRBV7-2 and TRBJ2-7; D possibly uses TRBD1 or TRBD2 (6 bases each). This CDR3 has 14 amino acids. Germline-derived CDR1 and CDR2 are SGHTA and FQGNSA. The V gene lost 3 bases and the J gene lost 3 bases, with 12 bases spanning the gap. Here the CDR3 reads CASSFTQGLYEQYF. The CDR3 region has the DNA TGTGCCAGCAGCTTCACACAGGGACTCTACGAGCAGTACTTC. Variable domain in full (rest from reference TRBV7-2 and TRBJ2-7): GAGVSQSPSNKVTEKGKDVELRCDPISGHTALYWYRQSLGQGLEFLIYFQGNSAPDKSGLPSDRFSAERTGGSVSTLTIQRTQQEDSAVYLCASSFTQGLYEQYFGPGTRLTVT.

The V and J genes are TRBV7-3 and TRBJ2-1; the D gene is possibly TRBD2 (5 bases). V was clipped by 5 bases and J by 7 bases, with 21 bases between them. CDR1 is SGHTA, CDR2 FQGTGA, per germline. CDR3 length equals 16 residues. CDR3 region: CASSLSVGERGNEQFF. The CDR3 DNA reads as TGTGCCAGCAGCCTAAGTGTCGGGGAACGAGGGAATGAGCAGTTCTTC.

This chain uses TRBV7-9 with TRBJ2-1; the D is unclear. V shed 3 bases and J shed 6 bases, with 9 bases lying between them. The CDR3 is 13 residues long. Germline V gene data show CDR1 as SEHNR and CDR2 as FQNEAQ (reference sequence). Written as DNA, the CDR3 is TGTGCCAGCAGCTTTAGGGTACTCAATGAGCAGTTCTTC. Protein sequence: CASSFRVLNEQFF.

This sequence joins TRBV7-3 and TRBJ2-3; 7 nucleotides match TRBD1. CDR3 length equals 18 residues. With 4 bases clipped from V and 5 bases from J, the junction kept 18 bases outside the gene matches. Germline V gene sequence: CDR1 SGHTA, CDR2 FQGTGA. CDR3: CASSSRPGTVGQIDTQYF. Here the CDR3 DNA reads TGTGCCAGCAGCTCGAGGCCAGGGACAGTCGGGCAAATAGATACGCAGTATTTT.

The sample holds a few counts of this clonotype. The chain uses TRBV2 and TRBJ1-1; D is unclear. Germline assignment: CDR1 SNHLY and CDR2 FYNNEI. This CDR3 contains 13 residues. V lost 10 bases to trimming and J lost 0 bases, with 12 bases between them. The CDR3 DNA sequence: TGTGCCATAAGGGCGGCGGTGAACACTGAAGCTTTCTTT. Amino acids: CAIRAAVNTEAFF.

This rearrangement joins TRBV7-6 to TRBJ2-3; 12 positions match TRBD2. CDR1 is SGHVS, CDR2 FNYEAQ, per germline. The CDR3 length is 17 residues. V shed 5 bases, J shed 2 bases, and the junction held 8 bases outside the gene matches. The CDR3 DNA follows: TGTGCCAGCAGCCCGAGGACTAGCGGGACATACACAGATACGCAGTATTTT. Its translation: CASSPRTSGTYTDTQYF.

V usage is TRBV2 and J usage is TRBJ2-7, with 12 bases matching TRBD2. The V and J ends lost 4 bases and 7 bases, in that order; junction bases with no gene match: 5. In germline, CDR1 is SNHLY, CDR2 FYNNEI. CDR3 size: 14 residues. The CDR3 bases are TGTGCCAGCAGTGTGAGACTAGCGGGAGAGGAGCAGTACTTC. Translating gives CASSVRLAGEEQYF. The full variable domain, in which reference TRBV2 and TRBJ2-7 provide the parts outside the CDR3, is EPEVTQTPSHQVTQMGQEVILRCVPISNHLYFYWYRQILGQKVEFLVSFYNNEISEKSEIFDDQFSVERPDGSNFTLKIRSTKLEDSAMYFCASSVRLAGEEQYFGPGTRLTVT.

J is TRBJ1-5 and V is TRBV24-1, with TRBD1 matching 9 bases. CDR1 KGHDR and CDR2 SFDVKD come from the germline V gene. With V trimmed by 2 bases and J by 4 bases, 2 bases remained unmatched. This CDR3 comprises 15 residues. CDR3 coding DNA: TGTGCCACCAGTGATTCCGGGACAGGGAATCAGCCCCAGCATTTT. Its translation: CATSDSGTGNQPQHF.

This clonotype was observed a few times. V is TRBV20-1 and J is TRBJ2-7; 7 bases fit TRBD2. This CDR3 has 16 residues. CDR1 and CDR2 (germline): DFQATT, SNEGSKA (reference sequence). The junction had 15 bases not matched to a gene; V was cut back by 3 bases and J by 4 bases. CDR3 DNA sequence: TGCAGTGCTAGGGCGTTCGGGGAGGGCGATCCGTACGAGCAGTACTTC. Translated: CSARAFGEGDPYEQYF.

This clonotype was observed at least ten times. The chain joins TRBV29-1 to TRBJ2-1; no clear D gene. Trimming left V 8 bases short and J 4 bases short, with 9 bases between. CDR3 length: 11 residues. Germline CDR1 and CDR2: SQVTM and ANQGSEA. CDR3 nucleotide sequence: TGCAGCCCAGAAAAGTACAATGAGCAGTTCTTC. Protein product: CSPEKYNEQFF.

CDR3 nucleotides: TGTGCCAGCAGCCCTCAGACCCACACCAATGAGCAGTTCTTC. Its protein product is CASSPQTHTNEQFF. The gene calls are TRBV7-9 and TRBJ2-1; no clear D gene. The CDR3 is made up of 14 amino acids. The germline V and J ends were trimmed by 5 bases and 6 bases, with 14 bases remaining between them. The germline gives CDR1 SEHNR, CDR2 FQNEAQ (reference sequence).

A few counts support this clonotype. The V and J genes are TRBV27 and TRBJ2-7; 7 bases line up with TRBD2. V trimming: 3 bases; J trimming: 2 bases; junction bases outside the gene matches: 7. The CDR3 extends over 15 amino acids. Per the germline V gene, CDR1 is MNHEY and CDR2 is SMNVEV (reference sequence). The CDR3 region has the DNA TGTGCCAGCAGTTTCGATCCTAGCGGTCCCTACGAGCAGTACTTC. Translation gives CASSFDPSGPYEQYF.

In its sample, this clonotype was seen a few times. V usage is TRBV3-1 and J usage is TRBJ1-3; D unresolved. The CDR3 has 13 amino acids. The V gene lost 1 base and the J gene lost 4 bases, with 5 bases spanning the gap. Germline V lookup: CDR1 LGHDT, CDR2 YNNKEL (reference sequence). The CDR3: CASSQVHGNTIYF. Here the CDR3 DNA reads TGTGCCAGCAGCCAAGTCCACGGAAACACCATATATTTT.

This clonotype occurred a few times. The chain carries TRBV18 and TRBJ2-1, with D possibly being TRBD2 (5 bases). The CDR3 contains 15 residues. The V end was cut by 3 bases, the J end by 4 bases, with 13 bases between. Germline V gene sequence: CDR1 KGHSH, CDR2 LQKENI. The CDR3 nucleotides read TGTGCCAGCTCACCGGGGAGTGGACCTTACAATGAGCAGTTCTTC. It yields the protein CASSPGSGPYNEQFF.

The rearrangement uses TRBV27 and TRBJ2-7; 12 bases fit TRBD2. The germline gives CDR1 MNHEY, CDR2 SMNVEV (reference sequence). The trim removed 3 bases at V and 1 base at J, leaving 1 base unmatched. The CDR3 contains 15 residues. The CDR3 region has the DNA TGTGCCAGCAGTTTTCTAGCGGGAGGGTCCTACGAGCAGTACTTC. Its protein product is CASSFLAGGSYEQYF.

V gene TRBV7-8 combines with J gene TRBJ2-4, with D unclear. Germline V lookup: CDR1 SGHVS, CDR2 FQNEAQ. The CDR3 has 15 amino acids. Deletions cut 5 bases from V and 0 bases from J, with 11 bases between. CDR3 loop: CASSNEVLAKNIQYF. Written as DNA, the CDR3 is TGTGCCAGCAGCAACGAGGTCCTAGCCAAAAACATTCAGTACTTC.

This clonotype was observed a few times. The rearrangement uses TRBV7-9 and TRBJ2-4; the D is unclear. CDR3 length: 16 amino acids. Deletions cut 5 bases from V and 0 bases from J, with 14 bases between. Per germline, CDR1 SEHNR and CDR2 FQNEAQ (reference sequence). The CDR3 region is CASSPRGTPAKNIQYF. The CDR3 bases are TGTGCCAGCAGCCCCCGTGGCACCCCAGCCAAAAACATTCAGTACTTC.